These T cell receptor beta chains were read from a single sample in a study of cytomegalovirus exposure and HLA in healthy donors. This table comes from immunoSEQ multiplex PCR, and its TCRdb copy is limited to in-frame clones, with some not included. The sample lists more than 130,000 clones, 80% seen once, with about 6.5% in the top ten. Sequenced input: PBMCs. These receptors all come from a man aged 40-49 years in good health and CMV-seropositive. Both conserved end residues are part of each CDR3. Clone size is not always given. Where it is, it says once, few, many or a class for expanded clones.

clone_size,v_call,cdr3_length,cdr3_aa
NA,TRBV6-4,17,CASSDGTGDLAKNIQYF
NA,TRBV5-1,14,CASSSGLAGGEQYF
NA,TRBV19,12,CASGGQGRTQYF
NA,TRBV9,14,CASSRDNRNTEAFF
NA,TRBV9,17,CASSAVPTGVRGYGYTF
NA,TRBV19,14,CASSLRTGINEQYF
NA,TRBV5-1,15,CASSLGTVSSYEQYF
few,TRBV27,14,CASSLYGRTETQYF
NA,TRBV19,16,CASSRLAMGFYNEQFF
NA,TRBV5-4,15,CASSTARGRREKLFF
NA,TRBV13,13,CASGSQGRTEAFF
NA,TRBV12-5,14,CASKTQGANEKLFF
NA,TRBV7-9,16,CASSDLRGQNNSPLHF
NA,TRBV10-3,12,CASGTRAYEQFF
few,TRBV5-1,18,CASSLASGVRSSYNEQFF
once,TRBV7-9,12,CASSPGGSEQFF
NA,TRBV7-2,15,CASSSAGAGANVLTF
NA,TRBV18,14,CASSTLEGTDTQYF
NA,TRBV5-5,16,CASSLATDRLNTEAFF
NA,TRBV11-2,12,CASSPTVSEAFF
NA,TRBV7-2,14,CASSPWTGISPLHF
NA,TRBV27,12,CASGQGAYEQYF
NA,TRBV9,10,CASSDSVRYF
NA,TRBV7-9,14,CASSFPGVGNEQFF
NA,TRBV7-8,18,CASSYGLAGGPDTGELFF
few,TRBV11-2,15,CASSLGTSGTYEQYF
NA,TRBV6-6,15,CASTGQGVGNQPQHF
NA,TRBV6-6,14,CASRPDRPNTEAFF
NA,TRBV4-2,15,CASSQDIVENQPQHF
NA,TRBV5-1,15,CASSPGLAGDNEQFF
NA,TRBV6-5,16,CASSYNEGTPNQPQHF
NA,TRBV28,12,CASSLSPGGAFF
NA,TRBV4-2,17,CASSHLGLPGTYNEQFF
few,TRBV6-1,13,CASRQGLYNEQFF
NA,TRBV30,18,CAWSVFSGRSSGANVLTF
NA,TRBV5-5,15,CASSLDRISGNTIYF
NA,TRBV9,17,CASSVAGALPPLYGYTF
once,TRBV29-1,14,CSVALAGVPYEQYF
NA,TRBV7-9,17,CASSRLTGQPSNTEAFF
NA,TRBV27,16,CASRLLAGGSSYEQYF
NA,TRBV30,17,CAWSVGGAPSGANVLTF
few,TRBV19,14,CASNAGYPGNTIYF
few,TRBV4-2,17,CASSQRATSGSTDTQYF
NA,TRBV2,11,CATQPTGGYTF
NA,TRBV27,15,CASTSGTRIYNEQFF
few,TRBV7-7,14,CASSLAEGLNEQFF
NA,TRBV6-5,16,CASSYYGTPNTGELFF
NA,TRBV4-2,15,CASSQGLAITYEQYF
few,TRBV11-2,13,CASSVRGSGTQYF
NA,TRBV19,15,CASIRTASMNTEAFF
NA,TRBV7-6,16,CASSLGGTGGPGEQYF
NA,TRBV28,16,CASSFPGHSGTGELFF
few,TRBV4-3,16,CASSQDIAGGEETQYF
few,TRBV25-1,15,CASSSYGGMYNEQFF
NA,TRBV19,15,CASSSLGVRGDTQYF
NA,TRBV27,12,CASSTQGIDKYF
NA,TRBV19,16,CASSPMGRQGAYGYTF
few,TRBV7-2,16,CASSLVGTSGYNEQFF
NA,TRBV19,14,CASSIPGRDYGYTF